This T cell receptor (beta chain) is from a study of glioma-infiltrating T cells after dendritic cell vaccination. Germline V gives CDR1 SGDLS, CDR2 YYNGEE. This CDR3 contains 13 residues. Trimming removed 0 bases from V and 7 bases from J, with 11 bases in between. Primers: 60 V beta forward and 13 J beta reverse. Repertoires were generated with immunoSEQ multiplex PCR, while TCRdb's copy carries only in-frame clones and drops some. The sample lists more than 85,000 clones, about 90% occurring once. Time point: after dendritic cell vaccination, including at tumor progression/relapse. Fresh-frozen tumor tissue and more than two years of survival data were available for all. None of the glioblastoma patients had an isocitrate dehydrogenase mutation.

The rearrangement links TRBV9 to TRBJ2-7; possibly TRBD1 for D (5 bases). The receptor was isolated from a human donor with glioblastoma. This material consisted of blood, taken after dendritic cell vaccination. The CDR3 sequence is CASSVDPQGEQYF. The CDR3, as DNA: TGTGCCAGCAGCGTAGACCCCCAGGGAGAGCAGTACTTC.